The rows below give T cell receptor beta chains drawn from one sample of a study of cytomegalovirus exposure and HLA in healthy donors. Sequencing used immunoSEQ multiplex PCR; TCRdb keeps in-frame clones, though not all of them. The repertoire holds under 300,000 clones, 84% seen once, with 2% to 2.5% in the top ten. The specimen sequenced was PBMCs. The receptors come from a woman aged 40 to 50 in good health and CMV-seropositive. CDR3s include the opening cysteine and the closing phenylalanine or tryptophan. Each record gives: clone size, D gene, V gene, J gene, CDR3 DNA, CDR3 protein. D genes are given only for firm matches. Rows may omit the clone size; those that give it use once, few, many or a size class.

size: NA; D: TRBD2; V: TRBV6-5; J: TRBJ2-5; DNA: TGTGCCAGCAGTTACAAGCGGGGAGAGACCCAGTACTTC; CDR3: CASSYKRGETQYF
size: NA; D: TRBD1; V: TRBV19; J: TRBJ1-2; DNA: TGTGCCAGTAGGACGGGACAGGGGTATGGCTACACCTTC; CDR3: CASRTGQGYGYTF
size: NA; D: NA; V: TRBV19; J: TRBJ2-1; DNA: TGTGCCAGTAGTATTATGAATGAGCAGTTCTTC; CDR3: CASSIMNEQFF
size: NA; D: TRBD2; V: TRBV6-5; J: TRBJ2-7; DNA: TGTGCCAGCAGTTACTCCGCGGGAGGGCCCTACGAGCAGTACTTC; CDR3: CASSYSAGGPYEQYF
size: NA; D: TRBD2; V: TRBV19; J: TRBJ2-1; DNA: TGTGCCAGTAGACCCAGAGGACTAGCGGGTTACAATGAGCAGTTCTTC; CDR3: CASRPRGLAGYNEQFF
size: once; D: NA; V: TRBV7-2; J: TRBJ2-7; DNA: TGTGCCAGCAGCTTAGGGGTCACGGGCTACGAGCAGTACTTC; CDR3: CASSLGVTGYEQYF
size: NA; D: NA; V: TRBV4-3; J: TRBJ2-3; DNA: TGCGCCAGCAGCCCAGGGGCCGTGGGGGGAGGGGGAGATACGCAGTATTTT; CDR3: CASSPGAVGGGGDTQYF
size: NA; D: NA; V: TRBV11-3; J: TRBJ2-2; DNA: TGTGCCAGCAGCTTAGGGTCGACTGCCACCGGGGAGCTGTTTTTT; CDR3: CASSLGSTATGELFF
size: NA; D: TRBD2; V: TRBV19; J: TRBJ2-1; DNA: TGTGCCAGTAGTGTAATTAGCGGGATTGGGGAGCAGTTCTTC; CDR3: CASSVISGIGEQFF
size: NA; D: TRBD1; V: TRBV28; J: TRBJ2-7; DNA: TGTGCCAGCAGTTTATTGTCCGGACAGGGAATAGCGGCGACCTTCTACGAGCAGTACTTC; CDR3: CASSLLSGQGIAATFYEQYF
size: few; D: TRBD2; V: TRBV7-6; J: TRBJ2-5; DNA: TGTGCCAGCAGCTCATCGGGGGGGTGGGACGAGACCCAGTACTTC; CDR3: CASSSSGGWDETQYF
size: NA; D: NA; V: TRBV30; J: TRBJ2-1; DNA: TGTGCCTGGACCCCTCTTAGTGATGAGCAGTTCTTC; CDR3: CAWTPLSDEQFF
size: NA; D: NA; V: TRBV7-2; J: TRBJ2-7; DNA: TGTGCCAGCAGCTTAGAATCAATCCTAGCCCCGGGTGGGAGGGAGCAGTACTTC; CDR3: CASSLESILAPGGREQYF
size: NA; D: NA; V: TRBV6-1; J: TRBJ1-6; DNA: TGTGCCAGCAGTGAATTACAGGGAAATTCACCCCTCCACTTT; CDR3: CASSELQGNSPLHF
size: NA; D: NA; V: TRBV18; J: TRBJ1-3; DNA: TGTGCCAGCTCAGAGTGGGCCTCTGGAAACACCATATATTTT; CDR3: CASSEWASGNTIYF
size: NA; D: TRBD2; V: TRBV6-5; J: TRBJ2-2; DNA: TGTGCCACCCGGGTTCCGGGAGGAACCGGGGAGCTGTTTTTT; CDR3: CATRVPGGTGELFF
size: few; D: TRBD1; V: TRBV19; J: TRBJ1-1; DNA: TGTGCCAGTAGTTTCGGACAGGCGAGGAACACTGAAGCTTTCTTT; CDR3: CASSFGQARNTEAFF
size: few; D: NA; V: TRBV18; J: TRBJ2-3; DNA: TGTGCCAGCTCACCCTTTAGCACAGATACGCAGTATTTT; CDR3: CASSPFSTDTQYF
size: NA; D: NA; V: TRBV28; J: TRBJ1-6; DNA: TGTGCCAGCAGCCCCTTAGGGACATCCTATAATTCACCCCTCCACTTT; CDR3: CASSPLGTSYNSPLHF
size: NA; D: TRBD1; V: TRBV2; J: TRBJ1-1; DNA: TGTGCCAGCAGAAGGGACAGGGGGCCAACTGAAGCTTTCTTT; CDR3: CASRRDRGPTEAFF
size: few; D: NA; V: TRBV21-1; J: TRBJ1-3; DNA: TGTGCCAGCAGCATTTTGGGAAGTACAGGGGATGGCGGAAACACCATATATTTT; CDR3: CASSILGSTGDGGNTIYF
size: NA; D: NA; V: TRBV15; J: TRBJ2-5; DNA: TGTGCCACCAGCAGAGATGTGATGACCGGACTTGTCAGCCAAGAGACCCAGTACTTC; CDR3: CATSRDVMTGLVSQETQYF
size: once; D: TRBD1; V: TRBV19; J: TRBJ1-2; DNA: TGTGCCAGTACCCGAGATCCCCCGGACAGGGGGTTTAACTATGGCTACACCTTC; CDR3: CASTRDPPDRGFNYGYTF
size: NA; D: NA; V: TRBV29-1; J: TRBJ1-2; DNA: TGCAGCGTGGGTGAGGGTCATGGCTACACCTTC; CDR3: CSVGEGHGYTF
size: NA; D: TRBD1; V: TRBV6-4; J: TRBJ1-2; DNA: TGTGCCAGCATCCAGGACAGGGCCTCTTATGGCTACACCTTC; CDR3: CASIQDRASYGYTF
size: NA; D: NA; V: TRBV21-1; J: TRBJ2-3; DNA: TGTGCCAGCAGCACAATGAAACTAGCGGGAGGGGGGAGGTACACAGATACGCAGTATTTT; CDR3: CASSTMKLAGGGRYTDTQYF
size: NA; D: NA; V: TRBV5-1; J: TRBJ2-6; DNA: TGCGCCAGCAGCTTCAGGGAGGCTGGGGCCAACGTCCTGACTTTC; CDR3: CASSFREAGANVLTF